This T cell receptor (beta chain) was sequenced in a study of response to subunit inactivated influenza vaccine. This clonotype was seen many times. No antigen is known for it. The CDR3 consists of 15 residues. Trimming removed 4 bases from V and 2 bases from J, with 12 bases in between. A single record per CDR3 protein comes from TCRdb applying MiXCR to the RT-PCR reads. The sample comprises about 190,000 distinct CDR3 sequences, about 15% of which are singletons, and roughly 24% rests with the top ten. Study conclusions and caveats: Each seasonal influenza vaccination recruits few new T cells, the authors suggested.

The sample was CD8+ T cells sorted from PBMCs, taken around 5 days after vaccination. This TCR came from a man between 45 and 60 years old who received an inactivated influenza vaccine. The genes are TRBV12-3 or TRBV12-4 and TRBJ2-1; tentative D call: TRBD1 (5 bases). CDR3 in DNA: TGTGCCAGCAGTTCCCCGGGCAGGGCCTACAATGAGCAGTTCTTC. This translates into CASSSPGRAYNEQFF.